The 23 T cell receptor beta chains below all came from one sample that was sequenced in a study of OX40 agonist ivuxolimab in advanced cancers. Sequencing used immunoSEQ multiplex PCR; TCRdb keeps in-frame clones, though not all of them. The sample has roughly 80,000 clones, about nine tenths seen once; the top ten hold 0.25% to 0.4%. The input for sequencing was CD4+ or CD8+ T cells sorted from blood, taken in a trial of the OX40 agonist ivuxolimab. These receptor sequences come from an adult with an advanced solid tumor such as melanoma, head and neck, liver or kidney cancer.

Written as DNA, the CDR3 is TGTGCCAGCAGCTTCCCGAGACAGGGAAACACCGGGGAGCTGTTTTTT. It is translated as CASSFPRQGNTGELFF. The chain combines TRBV7-9 with TRBJ2-2, with 7 bases that match TRBD1. Looked up from germline, CDR1 is SEHNR and CDR2 is FQNEAQ (reference sequence). Germline trimming cut 3 bases from V and 2 bases from J; bases unmatched to any gene: 6. The CDR3 consists of 16 residues.

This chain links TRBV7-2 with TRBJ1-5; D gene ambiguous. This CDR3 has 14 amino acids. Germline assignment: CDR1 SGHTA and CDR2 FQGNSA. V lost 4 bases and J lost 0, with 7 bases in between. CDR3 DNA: TGTGCCAGCAGCTGGAAGTATAGCAATCAGCCCCAGCATTTT. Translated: CASSWKYSNQPQHF.

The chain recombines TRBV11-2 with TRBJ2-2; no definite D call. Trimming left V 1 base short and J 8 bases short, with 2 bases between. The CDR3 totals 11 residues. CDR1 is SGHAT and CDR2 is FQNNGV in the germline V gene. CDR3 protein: CASSLVGELFF. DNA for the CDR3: TGTGCCAGCAGCTTAGTTGGGGAGCTGTTTTTT.

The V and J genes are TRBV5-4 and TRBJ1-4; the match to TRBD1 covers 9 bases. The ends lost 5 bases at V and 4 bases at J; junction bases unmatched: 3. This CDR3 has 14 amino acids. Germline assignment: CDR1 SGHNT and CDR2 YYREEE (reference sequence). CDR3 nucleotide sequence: TGTGCCAGCAGAGAGGGACAGGGTAATGAAAAACTGTTTTTT. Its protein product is CASREGQGNEKLFF.

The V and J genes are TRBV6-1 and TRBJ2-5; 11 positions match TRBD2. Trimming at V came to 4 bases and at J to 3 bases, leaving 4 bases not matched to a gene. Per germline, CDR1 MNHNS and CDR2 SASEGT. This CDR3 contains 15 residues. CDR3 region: CASSGGTSGKETQYF. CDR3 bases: TGTGCCAGCAGTGGGGGGACTAGCGGAAAAGAGACCCAGTACTTC.

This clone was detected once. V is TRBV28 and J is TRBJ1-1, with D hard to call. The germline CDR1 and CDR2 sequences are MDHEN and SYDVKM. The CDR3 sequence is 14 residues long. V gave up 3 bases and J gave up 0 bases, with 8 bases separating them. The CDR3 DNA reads TGTGCCAGCAGTTTCTCCAGGATGAACACTGAAGCTTTCTTT. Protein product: CASSFSRMNTEAFF.

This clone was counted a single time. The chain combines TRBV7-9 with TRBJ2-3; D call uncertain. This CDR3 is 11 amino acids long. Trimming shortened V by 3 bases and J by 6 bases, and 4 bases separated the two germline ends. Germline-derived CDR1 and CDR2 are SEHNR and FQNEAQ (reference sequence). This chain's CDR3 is CASSFTDTQYF. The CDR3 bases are TGTGCCAGCAGCTTTACGGATACGCAGTATTTT.

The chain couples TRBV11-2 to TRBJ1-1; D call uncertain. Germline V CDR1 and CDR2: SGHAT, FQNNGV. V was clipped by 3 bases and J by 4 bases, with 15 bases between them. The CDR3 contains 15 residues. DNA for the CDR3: TGTGCCAGCAGCTTCCAACAAGGGCGGTCCACTGAAGCTTTCTTT. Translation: CASSFQQGRSTEAFF.

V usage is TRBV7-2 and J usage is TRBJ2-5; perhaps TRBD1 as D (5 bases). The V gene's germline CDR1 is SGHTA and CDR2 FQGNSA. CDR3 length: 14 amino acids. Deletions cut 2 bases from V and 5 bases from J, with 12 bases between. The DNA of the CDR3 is TGTGCCAGCAGCTTATATGGGGCGCGGGAGACCCAGTACTTC. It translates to CASSLYGARETQYF.

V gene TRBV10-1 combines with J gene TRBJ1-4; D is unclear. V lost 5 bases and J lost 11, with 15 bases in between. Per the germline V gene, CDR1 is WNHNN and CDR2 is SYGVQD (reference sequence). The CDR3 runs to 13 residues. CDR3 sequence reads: CASSPNPGRKLFF. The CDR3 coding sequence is TGCGCCAGCAGTCCAAACCCGGGAAGGAAACTGTTTTTT.

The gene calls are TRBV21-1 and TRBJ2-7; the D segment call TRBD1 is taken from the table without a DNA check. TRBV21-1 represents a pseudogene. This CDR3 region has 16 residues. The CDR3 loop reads CASTPSRTGFLPEQYV. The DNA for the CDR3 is TGTGCCAGCACTCCCTCCCGAACAGGGTTTTTGCCCGAGCAGTACGTC.

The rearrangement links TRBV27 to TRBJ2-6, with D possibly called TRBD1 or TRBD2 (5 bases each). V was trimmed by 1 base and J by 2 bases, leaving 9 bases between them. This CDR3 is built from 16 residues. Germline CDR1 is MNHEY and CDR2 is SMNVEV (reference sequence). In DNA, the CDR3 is TGTGCCAGCAGTTTATTGGGGACCCCTGGGGCCAACGTCCTGACTTTC. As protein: CASSLLGTPGANVLTF. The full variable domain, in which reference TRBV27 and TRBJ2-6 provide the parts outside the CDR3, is EAQVTQNPRYLITVTGKKLTVTCSQNMNHEYMSWYRQDPGLGLRQIYYSMNVEVTDKGDVPEGYKVSRKEKRNFPLILESPSPNQTSLYFCASSLLGTPGANVLTFGAGSRLTVL.

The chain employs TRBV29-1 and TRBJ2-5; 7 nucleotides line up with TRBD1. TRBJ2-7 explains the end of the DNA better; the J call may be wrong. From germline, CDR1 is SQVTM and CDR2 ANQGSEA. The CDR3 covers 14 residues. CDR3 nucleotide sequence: TGCAGCGTAAGACCCGGGGACAGCTCCTACGAGCAGTACTTC. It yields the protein CSVRPGDSSYEQYF.

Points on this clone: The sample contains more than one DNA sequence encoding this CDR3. The CDR3 loop is CASSLQNTGELFF. The CDR3 nucleotides are TGCGCCAGCAGCTTACAGAACACCGGGGAGCTGTTTTTT. The chain employs TRBV5-1 and TRBJ2-2; D is uncertain. CDR3 size: 13 residues. The germline CDR1 and CDR2 sequences are SGHRS and YFSETQ. The germline V and J ends were trimmed by 2 bases and 1 base, with 3 bases remaining between them.

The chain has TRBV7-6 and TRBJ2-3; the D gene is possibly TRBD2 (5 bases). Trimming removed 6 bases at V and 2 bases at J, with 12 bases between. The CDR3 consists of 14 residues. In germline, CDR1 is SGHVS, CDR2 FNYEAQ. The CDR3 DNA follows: TGTGCCAGCAGTCAGGAGGTCCTCACAGATACGCAGTATTTT. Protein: CASSQEVLTDTQYF.

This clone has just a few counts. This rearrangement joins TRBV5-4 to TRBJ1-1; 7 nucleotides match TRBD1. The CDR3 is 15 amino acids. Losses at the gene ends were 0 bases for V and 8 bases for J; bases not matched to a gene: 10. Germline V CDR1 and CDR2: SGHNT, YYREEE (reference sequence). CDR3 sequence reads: CASSLADRRDREAFF. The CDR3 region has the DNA TGTGCCAGCAGCTTGGCGGACCGGAGGGACAGAGAAGCTTTCTTT.

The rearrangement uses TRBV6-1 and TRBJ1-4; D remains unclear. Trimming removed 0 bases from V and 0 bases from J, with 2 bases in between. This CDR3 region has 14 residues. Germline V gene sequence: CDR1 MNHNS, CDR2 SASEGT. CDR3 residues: CASSEASTNEKLFF. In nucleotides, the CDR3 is TGTGCCAGCAGTGAAGCGTCAACTAATGAAAAACTGTTTTTT.

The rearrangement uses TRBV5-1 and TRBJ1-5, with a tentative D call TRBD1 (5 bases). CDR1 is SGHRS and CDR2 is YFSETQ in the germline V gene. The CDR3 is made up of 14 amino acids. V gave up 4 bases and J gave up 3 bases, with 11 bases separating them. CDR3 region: CASSPGRANQPQHF. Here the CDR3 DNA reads TGCGCCAGCAGCCCGGGACGGGCCAATCAGCCCCAGCATTTT. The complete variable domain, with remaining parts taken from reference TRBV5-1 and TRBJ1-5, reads KAGVTQTPRYLIKTRGQQVTLSCSPISGHRSVSWYQQTPGQGLQFLFEYFSETQRNKGNFPGRFSGRQFSNSRSEMNVSTLELGDSALYLCASSPGRANQPQHFGDGTRLSIL.

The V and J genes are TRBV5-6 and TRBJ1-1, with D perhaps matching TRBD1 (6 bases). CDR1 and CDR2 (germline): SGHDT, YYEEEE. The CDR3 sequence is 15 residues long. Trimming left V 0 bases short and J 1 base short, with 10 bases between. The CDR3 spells CASSLAWGANTEAFF. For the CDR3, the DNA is TGTGCCAGCAGCTTGGCTTGGGGGGCGAACACTGAAGCTTTCTTT.

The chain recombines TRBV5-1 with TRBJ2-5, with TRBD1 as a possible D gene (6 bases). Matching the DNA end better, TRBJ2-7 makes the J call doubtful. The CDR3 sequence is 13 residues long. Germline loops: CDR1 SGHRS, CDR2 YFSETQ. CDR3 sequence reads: CASSRTVSYEQYF. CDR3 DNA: TGCGCCAGCAGCCGGACAGTCTCCTACGAGCAGTACTTC.

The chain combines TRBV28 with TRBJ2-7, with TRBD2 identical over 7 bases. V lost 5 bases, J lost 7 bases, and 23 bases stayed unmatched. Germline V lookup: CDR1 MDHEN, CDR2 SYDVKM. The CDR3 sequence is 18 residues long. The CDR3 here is CASSTYRPGRREGLEQYF. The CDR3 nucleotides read TGTGCCAGCAGTACCTACCGACCGGGACGTAGGGAGGGGCTGGAGCAGTACTTC.

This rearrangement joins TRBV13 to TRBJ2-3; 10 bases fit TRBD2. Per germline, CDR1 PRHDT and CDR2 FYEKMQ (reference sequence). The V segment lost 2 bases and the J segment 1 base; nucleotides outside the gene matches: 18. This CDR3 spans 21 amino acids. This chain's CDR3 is CASSLSLPPPGLADRTDTQYF. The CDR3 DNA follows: TGTGCCAGCAGCTTATCCCTACCACCACCTGGACTAGCGGACCGCACAGATACGCAGTATTTT.

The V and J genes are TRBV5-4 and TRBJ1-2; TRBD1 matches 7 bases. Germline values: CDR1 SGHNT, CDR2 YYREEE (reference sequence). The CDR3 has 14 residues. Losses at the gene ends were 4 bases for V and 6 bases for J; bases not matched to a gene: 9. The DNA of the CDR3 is TGTGCCAGCAGCAAGCCAAACAGGGGCAATGGCTACACCTTC. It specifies CASSKPNRGNGYTF.